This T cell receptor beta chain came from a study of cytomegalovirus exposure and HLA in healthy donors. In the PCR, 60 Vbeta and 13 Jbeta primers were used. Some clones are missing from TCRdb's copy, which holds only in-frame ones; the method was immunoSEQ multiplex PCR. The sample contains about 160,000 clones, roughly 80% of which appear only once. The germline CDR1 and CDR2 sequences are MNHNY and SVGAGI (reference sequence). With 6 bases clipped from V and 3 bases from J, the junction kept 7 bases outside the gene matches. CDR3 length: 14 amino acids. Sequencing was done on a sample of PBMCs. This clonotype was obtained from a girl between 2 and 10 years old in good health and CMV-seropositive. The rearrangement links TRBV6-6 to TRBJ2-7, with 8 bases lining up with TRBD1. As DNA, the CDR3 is TGTGCCAGCAGCCTCGGACAGGGCATCTACGAGCAGTACTTC. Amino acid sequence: CASSLGQGIYEQYF.